This entry lists 25 T cell receptor beta chains sequenced from one sample in a study of blood T cell repertoires in COVID-19. Sequenced by immunoSEQ multiplex PCR; TCRdb stores in-frame clones only, minus some. The sample lists approximately 140,000 clones, about 80% seen once, with approximately 4% in the top ten. Sequenced sample: peripheral blood. These receptors all come from a man in his 60s with acute or convalescent COVID-19.

The chain links TRBV12-3 or TRBV12-4 to TRBJ2-1; D not resolved. V was trimmed by 5 bases and J by 8 bases, leaving 13 bases between them. This CDR3 contains 13 residues. CDR3 in amino acids: CASSPDQVDEQFF. CDR3 DNA: TGTGCCAGCAGTCCCGACCAGGTTGATGAGCAGTTCTTC.

This clone has only one observation. This sequence joins TRBV27 and TRBJ2-2, with a weak D call TRBD1 (6 bases). Germline V gives CDR1 MNHEY, CDR2 SMNVEV (reference sequence). V was shortened by 2 bases and J by 1 base, with 8 bases between the two germline ends. The CDR3 has 15 amino acids. The CDR3 spells CASSLRGMNTGELFF. CDR3 coding DNA: TGTGCCAGCAGTTTAAGGGGGATGAACACCGGGGAGCTGTTTTTT.

This clone has a single count. The chain joins TRBV3-1 (or the pseudogene TRBV3-2) to TRBJ2-7; 9 nucleotides align to TRBD2. V shed 7 bases, J shed 4 bases, and the junction held 14 bases outside the gene matches. This CDR3 comprises 16 residues. CDR1 LGHDT and CDR2 YNNKEL come from the germline V gene (reference sequence). The CDR3 nucleotides read TGTGCCAGCATTCCGCCTCTAGCGGGAATCTATTACGAGCAGTACTTC. Translating it yields CASIPPLAGIYYEQYF.

The chain is built from TRBV7-2 and TRBJ2-1; no definite D call. The CDR3 contains 13 residues. Germline CDR1 and CDR2: SGHTA and FQGNSA. Trimming cost V 1 base and J 5 bases, with 6 bases left between them. The DNA for the CDR3 is TGTGCCAGCAGCTTAGGGGCCCACAATGAGCAGTTCTTC. Protein: CASSLGAHNEQFF.

The chain carries TRBV11-2 and TRBJ2-6; D not certain. CDR1 SGHAT and CDR2 FQNNGV come from the germline V gene. Trimming took off 1 base at V and 0 bases at J, with 4 bases between the two ends. This CDR3 contains 15 residues. DNA of the CDR3: TGTGCCAGCAGCTTAGGGAGCTCTGGGGCCAACGTCCTGACTTTC. It is translated as CASSLGSSGANVLTF. The full variable domain, completed using reference TRBV11-2 and TRBJ2-6, is EAGVAQSPRYKIIEKRQSVAFWCNPISGHATLYWYQQILGQGPKLLIQFQNNGVVDDSQLPKDRFSAERLKGVDSTLKIQPAKLEDSAVYLCASSLGSSGANVLTFGAGSRLTVL.

The CDR3, as DNA: TGTGCCAGCACCCCAGGAGGACGCTCCTACAATGAGCAGTTCTTC. Residues: CASTPGGRSYNEQFF. V and J are TRBV7-2 and TRBJ2-1, with D possibly matching TRBD2 (5 bases). Germline V gives CDR1 SGHTA, CDR2 FQGNSA. This CDR3 is built from 15 residues. The V end was cut by 7 bases, the J end by 0 bases, with 13 bases between.

The chain joins TRBV5-1 to TRBJ1-5; TRBD1 might be the D (5 bases). The ends were cut back, 4 bases at V and 0 bases at J, with 11 bases in the middle. Germline values: CDR1 SGHRS, CDR2 YFSETQ. This CDR3 spans 15 amino acids. CDR3: CASSPGINSNQPQHF. The CDR3 bases are TGCGCCAGCAGCCCAGGGATCAATAGCAATCAGCCCCAGCATTTT.

This clone occurred a few times. The V and J genes are TRBV27 and TRBJ2-4, with TRBD1 as a possible D gene (6 bases). Germline CDR1 MNHEY, CDR2 SMNVEV (reference sequence). This CDR3 is built from 13 residues. With 10 bases removed from V and 0 bases from J, the gap between germline ends came to 10 bases. CDR3 loop: CATRTVAKNIQYF. The DNA for the CDR3 is TGTGCCACTAGGACAGTAGCCAAAAACATTCAGTACTTC.

This clone has more than one count but fewer than ten. This chain connects TRBV27 to TRBJ2-3; D is possibly TRBD1 (6 bases). The CDR3 covers 17 residues. Germline V gene data show CDR1 as MNHEY and CDR2 as SMNVEV (reference sequence). Trimming pared 5 bases from V and 0 bases from J, leaving 18 bases between. CDR3 region: CASSPRWGRVSTDTQYF. DNA of the CDR3: TGTGCCAGCAGTCCGAGGTGGGGGCGGGTTAGCACAGATACGCAGTATTTT.

V usage is TRBV28 and J usage is TRBJ1-5, with D hard to call. CDR3 length: 15 amino acids. The V end lost 6 bases, the J end lost 0 bases, and 12 bases lay between the germline ends. Germline assignment: CDR1 MDHEN and CDR2 SYDVKM. The chain's CDR3 is CASSSGGDSNQPQHF. The CDR3 DNA is TGTGCCAGCAGCTCAGGCGGGGATAGCAATCAGCCCCAGCATTTT.

This chain uses TRBV5-4 with TRBJ2-5; D ambiguous. The CDR3 sequence is 13 residues long. Germline assignment: CDR1 SGHNT and CDR2 YYREEE (reference sequence). Trimming pared 0 bases from V and 8 bases from J, leaving 11 bases between. The CDR3: CASSLVREETQYF. The CDR3 nucleotides read TGTGCCAGCAGCTTGGTCCGCGAGGAAACCCAGTACTTC.

V and J are TRBV3-1 (or the pseudogene TRBV3-2) and TRBJ2-1; 7 nucleotides match TRBD2. The CDR3 runs 14 residues. J gave up 10 bases and V 5 bases, and 11 bases lay outside the gene matches. Germline V gene sequence: CDR1 LGHDT, CDR2 YNNKEL (reference sequence). The CDR3 bases are TGTGCCAGCAGCTATACCCTGCCCGGGAGGGAGCAGTTCTTC. Residues: CASSYTLPGREQFF.

This chain connects TRBV11-2 to TRBJ2-7; 10 nucleotides agree with TRBD2. Unmatched junction bases numbered 2, after V lost 0 bases and J lost 6 bases. Germline V gene data show CDR1 as SGHAT and CDR2 as FQNNGV. The length of the CDR3 is 14 residues. The DNA for the CDR3 is TGTGCCAGCAGCTTAGAGGGACTAGCGATCGAGCAGTACTTC. It specifies CASSLEGLAIEQYF. The variable domain in full, completed from reference TRBV11-2 and TRBJ2-7, reads EAGVAQSPRYKIIEKRQSVAFWCNPISGHATLYWYQQILGQGPKLLIQFQNNGVVDDSQLPKDRFSAERLKGVDSTLKIQPAKLEDSAVYLCASSLEGLAIEQYFGPGTRLTVT.

This chain joins TRBV3-1 (or the pseudogene TRBV3-2) and TRBJ2-7, with D perhaps TRBD1 (6 bases). Germline V CDR1 and CDR2: LGHDT, YNNKEL (reference sequence). The CDR3 contains 14 residues. Trimming cost V 3 bases and J 3 bases, with 12 bases left between them. In nucleotides, the CDR3 is TGTGCCAGCAGCCATCCGGGACAAGGCTACGAGCAGTACTTC. Its translation: CASSHPGQGYEQYF.

V and J are TRBV2 and TRBJ1-1; TRBD1 matches 10 bases. Trimming cost V 4 bases and J 1 base; bases outside gene matches: 0. The CDR3 runs 14 residues. Germline V gives CDR1 SNHLY, CDR2 FYNNEI. CDR3 amino acids: CASSGDRGNTEAFF. The CDR3 DNA reads TGTGCCAGCAGTGGGGACAGGGGGAACACTGAAGCTTTCTTT.

This clone came up a few times. V gene TRBV14 combines with J gene TRBJ2-1; no clear D gene. Germline lookup yields CDR1 SGHDN and CDR2 FVKESK. The CDR3 is made up of 13 amino acids. Trimming removed 0 bases at V and 6 bases at J, with 6 bases between. CDR3 amino acids: CASSQDWSNEQFF. In nucleotides, the CDR3 is TGTGCCAGCAGCCAAGATTGGAGCAATGAGCAGTTCTTC.

CDR3 sequence reads: CASSSLAGEGEQYF. For the CDR3, the DNA is TGTGCCAGCTCATCACTAGCGGGAGAGGGCGAGCAGTACTTC. This chain connects TRBV18 to TRBJ2-7; 11 positions agree with TRBD2. The trim removed 5 bases at V and 6 bases at J, leaving 6 bases unmatched. The CDR3 has 14 residues. Germline V gene data show CDR1 as KGHSH and CDR2 as LQKENI.

This clone was observed a few times. The V gene is TRBV7-9, the J gene TRBJ2-7, with D uncertain. There are 12 residues in the CDR3. Looked up from germline, CDR1 is SEHNR and CDR2 is FQNEAQ (reference sequence). Between the trimmed V and J ends, which lost 3 bases and 2 bases, there was a span of 5 bases. CDR3: CASSFVTYEQYF. The CDR3 bases are TGTGCCAGCAGCTTTGTAACCTACGAGCAGTACTTC.

V usage is TRBV28 and J usage is TRBJ2-1; 8 bases are shared with TRBD2. V trimming: 5 bases; J trimming: 7 bases; junction bases outside the gene matches: 13. Germline loops: CDR1 MDHEN, CDR2 SYDVKM. The CDR3 contains 16 residues. CDR3 in DNA: TGTGCCAGCAGTCTAGCGTCTCTAGCGGGTAAAAATGAGCAGTTCTTC. This sequence encodes CASSLASLAGKNEQFF.

The chain uses TRBV6-2 or TRBV6-3 and TRBJ1-5; tentatively, D is TRBD1 (6 bases). Germline V gives CDR1 MNHEY, CDR2 SVGEGT. The CDR3 is made up of 16 amino acids. V lost 2 bases to trimming and J lost 4 bases, with 15 bases between them. The CDR3 DNA reads as TGTGCCAGCAGTTACCCCGGGGGGGCGCTAAATCAGCCCCAGCATTTT. Translating gives CASSYPGGALNQPQHF.

This sequence joins TRBV6-2 or TRBV6-3 and TRBJ2-1; D is unclear. V gave up 0 bases and J gave up 5 bases, with 11 bases separating them. CDR3 size: 15 residues. CDR1 MNHEY and CDR2 SVGEGT come from the germline V gene. For the CDR3, the DNA is TGTGCCAGCAGTTACTCGAGAGGCCTCCACAATGAGCAGTTCTTC. Translated, it gives CASSYSRGLHNEQFF.

This chain connects TRBV10-3 to TRBJ1-2, with a weak D call TRBD1 (6 bases). CDR3 length equals 14 residues. Germline V gives CDR1 ENHRY, CDR2 SYGVKD. V was clipped by 6 bases and J by 7 bases, with 18 bases between them. CDR3: CAISREDRPSGYTF. DNA for the CDR3: TGTGCCATCAGCCGGGAAGACAGGCCAAGTGGCTACACCTTC.

CDR3 region: CASSRSSYEQYF. The CDR3 DNA reads TGTGCCAGCAGCCGCAGTTCATACGAGCAGTACTTC. V usage is TRBV7-9 and J usage is TRBJ2-7; D is unresolved. The ends were cut back, 5 bases at V and 4 bases at J, with 9 bases in the middle. The CDR3 runs to 12 residues. Germline loops: CDR1 SEHNR, CDR2 FQNEAQ (reference sequence).

J is TRBJ2-2 and V is TRBV9; possibly TRBD2 for D (6 bases). The CDR3 runs 16 residues. CDR1 and CDR2 from the germline V gene are SGDLS and YYNGEE. V lost 0 bases to trimming and J lost 4 bases, with 13 bases between them. The CDR3 DNA sequence: TGTGCCAGCAGCGTAGGCGGAGGGCAGGGCACCGGGGAGCTGTTTTTT. Its protein product is CASSVGGGQGTGELFF.

The rearrangement uses TRBV9 and TRBJ2-1, with D possibly TRBD1 on 6 matching bases. The V end was cut by 0 bases, the J end by 6 bases, with 13 bases between. This CDR3 is 15 amino acids long. Germline CDR1 is SGDLS and CDR2 is YYNGEE. The CDR3 spells CASSVGTVGSNEQFF. CDR3 sequence (DNA): TGTGCCAGCAGCGTAGGGACAGTTGGCAGCAATGAGCAGTTCTTC.